This TCR beta chain was sequenced during a study of CD8+CD57+ T cells in acquired aplastic anemia. Looking at the study overall: Sorted cells (CD4+ and CD8+) yielded DNA amounts that averaged approximately 3.2 ug.

At least ten counts were recorded for this clonotype. The germline V gene has CDR1 SGHVS and CDR2 FNYEAQ. The CDR3 consists of 12 residues. V was trimmed by 5 bases and J by 7 bases, leaving 8 bases between them. Genomic DNA was employed as the template in profiling TCR beta VDJ and CDR3. In TCRdb, the reads were re-called with MiXCR into one record per CDR3 protein. Here the sample spans 450,000 to 550,000 distinct CDR3 sequences, roughly 34% being singletons. Selection for sequencing was limited to patients who had shown CD8+CD57+ cell expansion by flow cytometry. The chain is built from TRBV7-6 and TRBJ2-2; D remains ambiguous. The receptor was isolated from a human donor with aplastic anemia. The sequenced material came from sorted CD4+, CD8+, or CD8+CD57+ T cells (not recorded which) from PBMCs. DNA of the CDR3: TGTGCCAGCAGCCCACTTATCGGGGAGCTGTTTTTT. This translates into CASSPLIGELFF.